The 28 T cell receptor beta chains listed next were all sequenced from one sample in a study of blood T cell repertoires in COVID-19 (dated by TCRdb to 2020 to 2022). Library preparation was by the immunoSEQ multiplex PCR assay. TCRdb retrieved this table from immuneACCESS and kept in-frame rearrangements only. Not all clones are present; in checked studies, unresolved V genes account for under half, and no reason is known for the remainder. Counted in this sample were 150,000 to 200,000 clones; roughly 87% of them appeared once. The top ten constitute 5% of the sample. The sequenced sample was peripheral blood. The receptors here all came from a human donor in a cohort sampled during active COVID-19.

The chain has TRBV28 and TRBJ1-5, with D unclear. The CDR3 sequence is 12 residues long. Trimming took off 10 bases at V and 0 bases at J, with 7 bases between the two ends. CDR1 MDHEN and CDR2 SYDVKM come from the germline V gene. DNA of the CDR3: TGTGCCACCTATGCTAGCAATCAGCCCCAGCATTTT. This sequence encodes CATYASNQPQHF.

The CDR3 DNA follows: TGTGCCAGCAGCCGGGAGCGGGGGGGAGGCGGGGAGCTGTTTTTT. Residues: CASSRERGGGGELFF. The chain uses TRBV7-2 and TRBJ2-2; 10 bases align to TRBD2. The length of the CDR3 is 15 residues. Trimming took 5 bases from V and 7 from J; bases not matched to a gene: 7. Germline V gene sequence: CDR1 SGHTA, CDR2 FQGNSA.

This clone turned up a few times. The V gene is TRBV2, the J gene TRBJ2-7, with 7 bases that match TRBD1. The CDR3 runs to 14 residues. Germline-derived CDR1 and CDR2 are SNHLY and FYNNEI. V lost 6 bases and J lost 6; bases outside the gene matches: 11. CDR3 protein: CASRSGRGPLEQYF. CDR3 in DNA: TGTGCCAGCAGATCGGGTAGGGGGCCACTCGAGCAGTACTTC.

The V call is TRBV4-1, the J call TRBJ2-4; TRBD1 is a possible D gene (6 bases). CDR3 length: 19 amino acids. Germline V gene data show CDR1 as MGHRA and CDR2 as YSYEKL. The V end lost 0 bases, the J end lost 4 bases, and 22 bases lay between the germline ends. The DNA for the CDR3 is TGCGCCAGCAGCCAAGATTGGGTACAGGGCCCCTCGGGAAAAAACATTCAGTACTTC. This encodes CASSQDWVQGPSGKNIQYF.

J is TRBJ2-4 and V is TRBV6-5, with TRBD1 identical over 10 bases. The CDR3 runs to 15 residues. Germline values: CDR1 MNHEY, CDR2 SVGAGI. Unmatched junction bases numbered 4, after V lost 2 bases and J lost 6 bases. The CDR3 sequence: CASSYTRDRGNIQYF. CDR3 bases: TGTGCCAGCAGTTACACCCGGGACAGGGGAAACATTCAGTACTTC.

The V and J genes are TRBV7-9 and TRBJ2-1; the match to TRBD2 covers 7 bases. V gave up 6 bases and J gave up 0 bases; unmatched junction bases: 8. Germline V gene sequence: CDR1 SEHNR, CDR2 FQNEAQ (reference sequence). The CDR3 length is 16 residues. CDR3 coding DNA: TGTGCCAGCAGATCACAAAGCGGGGCCTCCTACAATGAGCAGTTCTTC. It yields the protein CASRSQSGASYNEQFF.

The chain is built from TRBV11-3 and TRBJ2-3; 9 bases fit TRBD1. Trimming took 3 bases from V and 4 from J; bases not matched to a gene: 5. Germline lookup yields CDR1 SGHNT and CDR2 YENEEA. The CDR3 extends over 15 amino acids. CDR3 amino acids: CASSLGQGSSDTQYF. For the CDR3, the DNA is TGTGCCAGCAGCTTGGGACAGGGTAGCTCAGATACGCAGTATTTT.

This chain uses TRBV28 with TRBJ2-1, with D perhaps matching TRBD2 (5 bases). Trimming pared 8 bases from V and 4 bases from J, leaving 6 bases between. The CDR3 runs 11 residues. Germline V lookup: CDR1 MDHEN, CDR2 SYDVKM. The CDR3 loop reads CASGSYNEQFF. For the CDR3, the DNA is TGTGCCAGCGGGAGTTACAATGAGCAGTTCTTC.

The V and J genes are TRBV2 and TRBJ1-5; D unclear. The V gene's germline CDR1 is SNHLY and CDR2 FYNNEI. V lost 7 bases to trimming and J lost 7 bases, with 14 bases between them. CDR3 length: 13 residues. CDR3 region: CASTGREGQPQHF. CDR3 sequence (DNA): TGTGCCAGCACCGGGAGGGAAGGACAGCCCCAGCATTTT.

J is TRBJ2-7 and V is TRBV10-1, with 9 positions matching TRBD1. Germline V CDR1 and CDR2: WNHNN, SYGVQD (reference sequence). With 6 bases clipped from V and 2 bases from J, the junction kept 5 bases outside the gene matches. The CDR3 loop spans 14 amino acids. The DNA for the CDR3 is TGCGCCAGCAGGAGACAGGGGGTAACCTACGAGCAGTACTTC. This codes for CASRRQGVTYEQYF.

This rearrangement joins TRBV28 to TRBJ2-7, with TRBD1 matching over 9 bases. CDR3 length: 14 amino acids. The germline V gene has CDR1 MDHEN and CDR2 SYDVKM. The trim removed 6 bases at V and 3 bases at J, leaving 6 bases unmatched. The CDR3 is CASSPGQGGYEQYF. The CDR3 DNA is TGTGCCAGCAGCCCGGGACAGGGTGGCTACGAGCAGTACTTC. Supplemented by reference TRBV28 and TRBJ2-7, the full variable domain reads DVKVTQSSRYLVKRTGEKVFLECVQDMDHENMFWYRQDPGLGLRLIYFSYDVKMKEKGDIPEGYSVSREKKERFSLILESASTNQTSMYLCASSPGQGGYEQYFGPGTRLTVT.

Here the CDR3 DNA reads TGTGCCAGCCAGGTACGGGGGGGATACAATGAGCAGTTCTTC. Translating gives CASQVRGGYNEQFF. The J gene is TRBJ2-1, the V gene TRBV2, with TRBD2 matching over 8 bases. With V trimmed by 8 bases and J by 4 bases, 7 bases remained unmatched. The CDR3 totals 14 residues. Germline CDR1 SNHLY, CDR2 FYNNEI.

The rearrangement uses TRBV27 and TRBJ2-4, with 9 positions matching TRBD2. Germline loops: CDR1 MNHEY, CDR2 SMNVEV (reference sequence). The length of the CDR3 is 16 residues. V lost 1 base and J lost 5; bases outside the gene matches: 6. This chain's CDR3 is CASSLFRSGRQNIQYF. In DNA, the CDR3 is TGTGCCAGCAGTTTATTTAGGAGCGGGAGGCAAAACATTCAGTACTTC.

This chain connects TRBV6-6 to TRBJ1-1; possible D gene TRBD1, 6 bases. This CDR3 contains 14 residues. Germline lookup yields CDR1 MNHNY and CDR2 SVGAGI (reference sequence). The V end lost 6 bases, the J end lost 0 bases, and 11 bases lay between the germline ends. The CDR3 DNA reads TGTGCCAGCAGGGGGGCAGGCGTGAACACTGAAGCTTTCTTT. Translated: CASRGAGVNTEAFF.

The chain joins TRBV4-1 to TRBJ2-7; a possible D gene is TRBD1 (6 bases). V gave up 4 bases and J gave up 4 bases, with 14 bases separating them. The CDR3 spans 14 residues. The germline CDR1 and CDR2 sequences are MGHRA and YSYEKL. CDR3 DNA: TGCGCCAGCAGCCTGGGCCAGGGGAAGTACGAGCAGTACTTC. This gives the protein CASSLGQGKYEQYF.

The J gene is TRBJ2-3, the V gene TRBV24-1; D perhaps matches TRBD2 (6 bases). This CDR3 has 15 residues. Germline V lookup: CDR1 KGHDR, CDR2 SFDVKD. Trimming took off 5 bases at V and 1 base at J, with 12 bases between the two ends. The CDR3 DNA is TGTGCCACCAGTGGTAGGAGGGGAGGCACAGATACGCAGTATTTT. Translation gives CATSGRRGGTDTQYF.

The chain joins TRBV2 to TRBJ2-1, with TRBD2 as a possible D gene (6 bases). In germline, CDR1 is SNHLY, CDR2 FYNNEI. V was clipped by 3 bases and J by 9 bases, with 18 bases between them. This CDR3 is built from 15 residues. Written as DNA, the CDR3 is TGTGCCAGCAGTGACCCCGGACCGATGGGGGGTGAGCAGTTCTTC. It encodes CASSDPGPMGGEQFF.

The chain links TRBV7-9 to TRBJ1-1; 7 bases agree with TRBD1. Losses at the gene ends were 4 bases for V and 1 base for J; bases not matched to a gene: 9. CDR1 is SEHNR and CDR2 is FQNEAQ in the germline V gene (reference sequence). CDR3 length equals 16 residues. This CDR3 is CASSSPQGEPNTEAFF. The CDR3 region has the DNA TGTGCCAGCAGCTCACCCCAGGGGGAGCCGAACACTGAAGCTTTCTTT.

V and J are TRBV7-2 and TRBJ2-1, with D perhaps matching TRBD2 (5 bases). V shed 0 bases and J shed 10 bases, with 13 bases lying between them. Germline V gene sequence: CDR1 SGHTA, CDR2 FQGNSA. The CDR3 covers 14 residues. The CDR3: CASSLARTSSEQFF. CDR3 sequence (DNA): TGTGCCAGCAGCTTAGCGAGGACTTCTTCCGAGCAGTTCTTC.

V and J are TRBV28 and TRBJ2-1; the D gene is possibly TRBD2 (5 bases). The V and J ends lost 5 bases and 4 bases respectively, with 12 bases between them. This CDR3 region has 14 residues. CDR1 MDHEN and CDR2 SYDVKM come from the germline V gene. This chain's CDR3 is CASSEGTRYNEQFF. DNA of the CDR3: TGTGCCAGCAGTGAGGGAACTCGATACAATGAGCAGTTCTTC.

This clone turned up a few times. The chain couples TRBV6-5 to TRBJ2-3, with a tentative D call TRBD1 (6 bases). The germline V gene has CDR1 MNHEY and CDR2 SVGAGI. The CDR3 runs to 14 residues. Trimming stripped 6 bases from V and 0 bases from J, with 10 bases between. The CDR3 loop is CASRIQGSTDTQYF. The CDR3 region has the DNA TGTGCCAGCAGGATACAGGGTAGCACAGATACGCAGTATTTT.

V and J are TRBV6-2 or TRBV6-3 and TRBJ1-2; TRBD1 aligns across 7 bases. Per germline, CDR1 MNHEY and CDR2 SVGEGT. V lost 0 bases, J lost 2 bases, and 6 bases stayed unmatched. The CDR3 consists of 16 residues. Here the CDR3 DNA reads TGTGCCAGCAGTTACTCTGCGACAGGGAAGAACTATGGCTACACCTTC. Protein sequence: CASSYSATGKNYGYTF.

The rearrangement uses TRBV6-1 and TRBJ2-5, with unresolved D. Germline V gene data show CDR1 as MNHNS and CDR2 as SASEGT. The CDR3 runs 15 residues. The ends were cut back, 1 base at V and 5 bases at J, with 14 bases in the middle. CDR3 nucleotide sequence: TGTGCCAGCAGTGAAGTTGACTGGCTGGAGGAGACCCAGTACTTC. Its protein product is CASSEVDWLEETQYF.

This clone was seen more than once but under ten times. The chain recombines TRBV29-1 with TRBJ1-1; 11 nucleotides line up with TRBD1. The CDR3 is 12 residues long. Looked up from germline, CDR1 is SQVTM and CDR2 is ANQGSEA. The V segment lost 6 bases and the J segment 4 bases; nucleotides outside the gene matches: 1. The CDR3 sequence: CSVGQGGTEAFF. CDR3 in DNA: TGCAGCGTGGGACAGGGGGGCACTGAAGCTTTCTTT.

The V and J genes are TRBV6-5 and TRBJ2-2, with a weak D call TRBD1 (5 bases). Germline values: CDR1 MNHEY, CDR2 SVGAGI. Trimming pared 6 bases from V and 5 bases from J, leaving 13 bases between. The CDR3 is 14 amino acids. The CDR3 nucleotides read TGTGCCAGCAGAAATACCAGGGATACCGGGGAGCTGTTTTTT. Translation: CASRNTRDTGELFF.

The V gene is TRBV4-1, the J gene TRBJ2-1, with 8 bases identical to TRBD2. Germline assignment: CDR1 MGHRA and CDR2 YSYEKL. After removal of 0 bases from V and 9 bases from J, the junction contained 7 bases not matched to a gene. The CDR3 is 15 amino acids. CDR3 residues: CASSQDPGGTAEQFF. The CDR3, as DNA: TGCGCCAGCAGCCAAGACCCGGGAGGGACGGCTGAGCAGTTCTTC.

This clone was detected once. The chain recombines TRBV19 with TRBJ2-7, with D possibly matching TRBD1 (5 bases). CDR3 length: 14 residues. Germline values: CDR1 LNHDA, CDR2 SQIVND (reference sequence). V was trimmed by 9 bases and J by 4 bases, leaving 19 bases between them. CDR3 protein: CARGNRSTVYEQYF. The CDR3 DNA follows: TGTGCCAGAGGAAACAGGAGTACCGTATACGAGCAGTACTTC.

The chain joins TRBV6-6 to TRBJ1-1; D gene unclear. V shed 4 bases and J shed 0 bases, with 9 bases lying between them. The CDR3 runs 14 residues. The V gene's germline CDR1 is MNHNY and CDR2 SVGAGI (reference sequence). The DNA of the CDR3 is TGTGCCAGCAGTTTCGGGGAGATGAACACTGAAGCTTTCTTT. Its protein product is CASSFGEMNTEAFF.